The following is a T cell receptor beta chain sequence with its context. Its antigen is not known. This sample was taken from a study of monozygotic twins with inflammatory bowel disease. Per donor, approximately 2.6 ml of blood was collected and frozen. CDR3 length equals 14 residues. The germline V gene has CDR1 MDHEN and CDR2 SYDVKM. Overall study findings and caveats: Healthy co-twins exceeded IBD patients in TCRbeta diversity as measured by inverse Simpson.

Each UMI, carrying a 6-nucleotide sample barcode, came from template switching. TCRdb re-called the 5' RACE reads and catalogs CDR3 proteins one per entry, DNA excluded. Its table lists approximately 390,000 distinct CDR3 sequences. Sequenced input: blood. This chain links TRBV28 with TRBJ1-1. This sequence was found in a human donor with ulcerative colitis or Crohn's disease, or a healthy co-twin of an affected twin (not recorded which). The CDR3 sequence: CASRTGLSNTEAFF.